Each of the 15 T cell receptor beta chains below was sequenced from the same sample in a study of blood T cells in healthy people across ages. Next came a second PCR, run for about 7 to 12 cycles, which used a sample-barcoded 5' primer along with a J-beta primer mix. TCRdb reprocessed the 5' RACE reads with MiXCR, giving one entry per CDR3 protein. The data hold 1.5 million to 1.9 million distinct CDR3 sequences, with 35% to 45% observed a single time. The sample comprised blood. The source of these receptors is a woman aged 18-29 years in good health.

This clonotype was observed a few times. In DNA, the CDR3 is TGTGCCAGCCGCGGGACAGACTCCGTCCGGTCCTACAATGAGCAGTTCTTC. Translated: CASRGTDSVRSYNEQFF. The rearrangement joins TRBV13 to TRBJ2-1; D might be TRBD1 (7 bases). Germline lookup yields CDR1 PRHDT and CDR2 FYEKMQ (reference sequence). The CDR3 has 17 amino acids. V shed 8 bases and J shed 1 base, with 21 bases lying between them.

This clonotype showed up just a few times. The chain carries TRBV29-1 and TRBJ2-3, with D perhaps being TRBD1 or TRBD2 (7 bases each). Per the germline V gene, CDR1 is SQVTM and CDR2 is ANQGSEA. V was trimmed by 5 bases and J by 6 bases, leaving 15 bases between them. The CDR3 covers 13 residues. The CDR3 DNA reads TGCAGCGTTTCAGGGGGGGATGGGGATACGCAGTATTTT. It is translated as CSVSGGDGDTQYF.

The CDR3 sequence is CASNKPGIYGYTF. CDR3 sequence (DNA): TGTGCCAGCAACAAACCCGGGATCTATGGCTACACCTTC. The J gene is TRBJ1-2, the V gene TRBV21-1; the DNA was not compared with TRBD1, the D call given in the table. TRBV21-1 is a known pseudogene. The CDR3 extends over 13 amino acids.

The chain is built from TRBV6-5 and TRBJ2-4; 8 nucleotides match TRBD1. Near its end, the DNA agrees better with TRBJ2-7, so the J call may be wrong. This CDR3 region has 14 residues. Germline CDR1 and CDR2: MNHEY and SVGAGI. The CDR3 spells CASSYMTGDYEQYF. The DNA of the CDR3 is TGTGCCAGCAGTTACATGACAGGGGACTACGAGCAGTACTTC.

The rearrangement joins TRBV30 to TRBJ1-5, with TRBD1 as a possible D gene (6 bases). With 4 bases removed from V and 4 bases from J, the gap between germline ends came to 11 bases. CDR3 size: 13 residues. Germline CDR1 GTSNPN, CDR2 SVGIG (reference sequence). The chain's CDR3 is CAWTDSSNQPQHF. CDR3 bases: TGTGCCTGGACGGACAGTTCAAATCAGCCCCAGCATTTT.

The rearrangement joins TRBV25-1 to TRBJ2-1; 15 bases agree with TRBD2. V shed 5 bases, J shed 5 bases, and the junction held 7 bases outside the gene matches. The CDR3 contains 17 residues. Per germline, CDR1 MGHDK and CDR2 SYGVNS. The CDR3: CASSTAGTSGGNNEQFF. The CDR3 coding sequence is TGTGCCAGCAGTACAGCCGGGACTAGCGGGGGGAACAATGAGCAGTTCTTC.

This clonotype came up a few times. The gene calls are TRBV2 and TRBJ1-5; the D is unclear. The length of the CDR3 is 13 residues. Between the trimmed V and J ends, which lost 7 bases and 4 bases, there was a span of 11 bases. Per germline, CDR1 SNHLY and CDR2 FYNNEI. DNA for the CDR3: TGTGCCAGCAACCAAGAAGGGAATCAGCCCCAGCATTTT. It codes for CASNQEGNQPQHF.

The CDR3 spells CASSPVGLALYNEQFF. CDR3 sequence (DNA): TGTGCCAGCTCACCAGTTGGACTAGCGCTTTACAATGAGCAGTTCTTC. J is TRBJ2-1 and V is TRBV18; TRBD2 matches at 9 bases. This CDR3 has 16 amino acids. CDR1 KGHSH and CDR2 LQKENI come from the germline V gene. Trimming at V came to 2 bases and at J to 4 bases, leaving 6 bases not matched to a gene.

The chain's CDR3 is CASSLGPDREPQHF. For the CDR3, the DNA is TGCGCCAGCAGCTTGGGACCGGATCGGGAGCCCCAGCATTTT. The chain uses TRBV5-1 and TRBJ1-5, with D uncertain. The length of the CDR3 is 14 residues. CDR1 and CDR2 (germline): SGHRS, YFSETQ. V was shortened by 0 bases and J by 8 bases, with 12 bases between the two germline ends.

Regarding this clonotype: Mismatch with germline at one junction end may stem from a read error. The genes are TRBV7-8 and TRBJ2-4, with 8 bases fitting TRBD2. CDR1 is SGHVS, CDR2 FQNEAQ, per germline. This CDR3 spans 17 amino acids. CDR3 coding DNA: TGTGCCCGCAGCTTAGATGTAGCGGGGATAGCCAAAAACATTCAGTACTTC. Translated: CARSLDVAGIAKNIQYF.

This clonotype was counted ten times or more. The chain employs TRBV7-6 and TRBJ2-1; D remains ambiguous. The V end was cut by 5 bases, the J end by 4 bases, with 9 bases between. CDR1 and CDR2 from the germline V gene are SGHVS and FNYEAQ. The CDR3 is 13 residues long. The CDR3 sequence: CASSPAEYNEQFF. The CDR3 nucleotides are TGTGCCAGCAGCCCCGCCGAGTACAATGAGCAGTTCTTC.

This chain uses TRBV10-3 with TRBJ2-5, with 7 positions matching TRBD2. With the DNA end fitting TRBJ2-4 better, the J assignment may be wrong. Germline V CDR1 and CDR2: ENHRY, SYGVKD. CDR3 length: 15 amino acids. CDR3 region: CAIRELQGGGNIQYF. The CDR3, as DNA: TGTGCCATCAGAGAACTGCAGGGCGGGGGAAACATTCAGTACTTC.

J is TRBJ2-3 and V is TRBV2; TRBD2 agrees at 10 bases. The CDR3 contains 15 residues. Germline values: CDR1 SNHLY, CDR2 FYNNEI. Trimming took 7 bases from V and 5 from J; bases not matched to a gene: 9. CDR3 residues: CASIPAGGPIDTQYF. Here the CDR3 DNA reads TGTGCCAGCATACCAGCGGGAGGGCCTATAGATACGCAGTATTTT.

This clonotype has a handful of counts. CDR3 sequence (DNA): TGTGCCAGCAGTCGTCGACTAGCCGATGAGCAGTTCTTC. Translation gives CASSRRLADEQFF. The chain combines TRBV11-2 with TRBJ2-1; 7 nucleotides align to TRBD2. Germline values: CDR1 SGHAT, CDR2 FQNNGV. The CDR3 has 13 residues. The J segment lost 8 bases and the V segment lost 6 bases, leaving 7 bases of the junction unmatched.

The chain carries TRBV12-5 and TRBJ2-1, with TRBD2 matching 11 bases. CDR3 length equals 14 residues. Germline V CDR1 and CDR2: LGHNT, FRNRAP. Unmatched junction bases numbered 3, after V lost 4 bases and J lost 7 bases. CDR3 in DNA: TGTGCTAGTGGTTCGCGGACTAGCGGGAATGAGCAGTTCTTC. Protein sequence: CASGSRTSGNEQFF.